Presented here are 32 T cell receptor beta chains from one specimen sequenced in a study of beta chain features in type 1 diabetes. Study-level results: TCRB CDR3s were moderately but significantly shorter in Type 1 diabetes patients in all four CD4+ subsets.

The authors reverse transcribed all of the isolated RNA, so sequencing captured expressed TCRB transcripts. Measured with immunoSEQ multiplex PCR; TCRdb has only the in-frame clones, and not every one. The data contain some 360,000 clones, over 8.5% of them singletons. No antigen has been identified for these receptors. The specimen sequenced was central memory CD4+ T cells from blood. These receptors all stem from a man aged 25-40 years with type 1 diabetes.

The chain joins TRBV19 to TRBJ2-1; 10 positions match TRBD2. J lost 3 bases, V lost 1 base, and 6 bases had no gene match. CDR1 and CDR2 (germline): LNHDA, SQIVND (reference sequence). The CDR3 consists of 17 residues. CDR3 nucleotides: TGTGCCAGTAGTATAGGGACTAGCGGTAACCGCTACAATGAGCAGTTCTTC. Protein product: CASSIGTSGNRYNEQFF.

This clone was observed a single time. V and J are TRBV6-5 and TRBJ2-7, with a weak D call TRBD2 (5 bases). Germline values: CDR1 MNHEY, CDR2 SVGAGI. Trimming removed 0 bases at V and 3 bases at J, with 12 bases between. CDR3 length: 15 residues. This CDR3 reads CASSYSTVDYYEQYF. DNA for the CDR3: TGTGCCAGCAGTTACTCGACTGTTGACTACTACGAGCAGTACTTC.

The chain links TRBV19 to TRBJ1-2, with 9 bases fitting TRBD1. The CDR3 has 16 residues. J gave up 2 bases and V 7 bases, and 11 bases lay outside the gene matches. The germline gives CDR1 LNHDA, CDR2 SQIVND (reference sequence). The CDR3 protein is CASTKGTGTQNYGYTF. The DNA for the CDR3 is TGTGCCAGTACCAAAGGGACAGGGACCCAGAACTATGGCTACACCTTC.

The chain joins TRBV19 to TRBJ2-7; D is undetermined. In germline, CDR1 is LNHDA, CDR2 SQIVND (reference sequence). This CDR3 has 14 amino acids. Trimming shortened V by 1 base and J by 0 bases, and 7 bases separated the two germline ends. CDR3 protein: CASSIALTSYEQYF. DNA of the CDR3: TGTGCCAGTAGTATAGCGCTTACCTCCTACGAGCAGTACTTC.

This clone was counted a few times. The genes are TRBV28 and TRBJ2-3; 7 bases align to TRBD2. The CDR3 has 12 amino acids. Trimming cost V 5 bases and J 8 bases; bases outside gene matches: 4. Germline values: CDR1 MDHEN, CDR2 SYDVKM. The CDR3 DNA is TGTGCCAGCAGTGGGGGGGTGGCTACGCAGTATTTT. Translated: CASSGGVATQYF.

This clone was counted at least ten times. The V gene is TRBV23-1, the J gene TRBJ2-7; tentatively, D is TRBD2 (6 bases). TRBV23-1 is reported as an ORF; its role is uncertain. CDR3 length: 18 residues. V gave up 4 bases and J gave up 3 bases, with 25 bases separating them. The chain's CDR3 is CASSPLGEGLRGGYEQYF. DNA of the CDR3: TGCGCCAGCAGTCCCCTGGGAGAGGGACTCAGAGGTGGCTACGAGCAGTACTTC.

V usage is TRBV19 and J usage is TRBJ2-1; TRBD2 matches 9 bases. The CDR3 sequence is 15 residues long. V was pared by 6 bases and J by 3 bases, with 6 bases of the junction left unmatched. Germline V gene data show CDR1 as LNHDA and CDR2 as SQIVND (reference sequence). This CDR3 is CASSLSGGYYNEQFF. Written as DNA, the CDR3 is TGTGCCAGTAGCCTTAGCGGGGGATACTACAATGAGCAGTTCTTC.

The CDR3 here is CASSPAGGDTGELFF. The CDR3, as DNA: TGTGCCAGCAGTCCAGCTGGCGGGGACACCGGGGAGCTGTTTTTT. V and J are TRBV6-4 and TRBJ2-2, with a tentative D call TRBD2 (6 bases). The germline V gene has CDR1 MRHNA and CDR2 SNTAGT. This CDR3 has 15 amino acids. Trimming removed 5 bases from V and 3 bases from J, with 13 bases in between.

V usage is TRBV7-2 and J usage is TRBJ2-5; D is ambiguous. V lost 3 bases to trimming and J lost 2 bases, with 10 bases between them. Germline V CDR1 and CDR2: SGHTA, FQGNSA. The CDR3 sequence is 14 residues long. For the CDR3, the DNA is TGTGCCAGCAGCTTCTGGGGTATACAAGAGACCCAGTACTTC. Protein product: CASSFWGIQETQYF.

A remark on this clone: At one end, the junction sequence differs from germline, possibly due to a read error. The chain has TRBV5-4 and TRBJ1-4; 9 bases are a match to TRBD1. This CDR3 contains 16 residues. The germline CDR1 and CDR2 sequences are SGHNT and YYREEE (reference sequence). The CDR3 is CASSQDRGQGNEKLFF. In DNA, the CDR3 is TGCGCCAGCAGCCAAGATCGCGGACAGGGGAATGAAAAACTGTTTTTT.

The V and J genes are TRBV7-9 and TRBJ1-1; D gene unclear. Per germline, CDR1 SEHNR and CDR2 FQNEAQ (reference sequence). The CDR3 loop spans 14 amino acids. V was cut by 0 bases and J by 4 bases, with 9 bases left in between. In DNA form, the CDR3 reads TGTGCCAGCAGCTTAGCGGACCGGGCCACTGAAGCTTTCTTT. This sequence encodes CASSLADRATEAFF. Full variable domain (outside the CDR3, taken from reference TRBV7-9 and TRBJ1-1): DTGVSQNPRHKITKRGQNVTFRCDPISEHNRLYWYRQTLGQGPEFLTYFQNEAQLEKSRLLSDRFSAERPKGSFSTLEIQRTEQGDSAMYLCASSLADRATEAFFGQGTRLTVV.

The rearrangement joins TRBV28 to TRBJ2-7; possibly TRBD1 for D (6 bases). Trimming took off 10 bases at V and 5 bases at J, with 18 bases between the two ends. The CDR3 has 13 residues. CDR1 and CDR2 (germline): MDHEN, SYDVKM. CDR3 loop: CATNSGSGDEQYF. CDR3 sequence (DNA): TGTGCCACCAATTCGGGGTCAGGGGACGAGCAGTACTTC.

This clone was picked up a small number of times. The chain recombines TRBV18 with TRBJ2-7; D not certain. With 0 bases removed from V and 7 bases from J, the gap between germline ends came to 16 bases. The CDR3 runs 15 residues. Looked up from germline, CDR1 is KGHSH and CDR2 is LQKENI. CDR3 in amino acids: CASSPPKGLSWEQYF. The CDR3 DNA reads TGTGCCAGCTCACCACCGAAGGGCCTCTCGTGGGAGCAGTACTTC.

The chain joins TRBV5-8 to TRBJ2-6; D is perhaps TRBD1 or TRBD2 (6 bases each). The V gene lost 4 bases and the J gene lost 7 bases, with 15 bases spanning the gap. CDR3 size: 15 residues. Germline CDR1 reads SGHTS; CDR2 reads YDEGEE. The CDR3 nucleotides read TGTGCCAGCAGCCCTAGGGGGGTCAGCGCCAACGTCCTGACTTTC. Encoded protein: CASSPRGVSANVLTF. The variable domain in full, completed from reference TRBV5-8 and TRBJ2-6, reads EAGVTQSPTHLIKTRGQQATLRCSPISGHTSVYWYQQALGLGLQFLLWYDEGEERNRGNFPPRFSGRQFPNYSSELNVNALELEDSALYLCASSPRGVSANVLTFGAGSRLTVL.

There are many counts of this clone. The gene calls are TRBV5-1 and TRBJ2-7; 7 bases line up with TRBD2. The CDR3 loop spans 16 amino acids. After removal of 3 bases from V and 6 bases from J, the junction contained 15 bases not matched to a gene. In germline, CDR1 is SGHRS, CDR2 YFSETQ. The CDR3 loop is CASSSNPGTNAVEQYF. The CDR3 nucleotides read TGCGCCAGCAGCTCGAATCCCGGGACTAACGCCGTCGAGCAGTACTTC.

The chain has TRBV11-3 and TRBJ2-2; D possibly corresponds to TRBD2 (5 bases). The CDR3 is 13 amino acids. The V end was cut by 5 bases, the J end by 4 bases, with 8 bases between. The germline CDR1 and CDR2 sequences are SGHNT and YENEEA. CDR3 in DNA: TGTGCCAGCAGCAAAACTAGCACCGGGGAGCTGTTTTTT. Protein product: CASSKTSTGELFF.

This clone was counted a few times. The gene calls are TRBV7-2 and TRBJ2-3; TRBD2 agrees at 9 bases. Germline CDR1 reads SGHTA; CDR2 reads FQGNSA. The CDR3 has 18 residues. V gave up 5 bases and J gave up 1 base; unmatched junction bases: 13. The CDR3 DNA reads TGTGCCAGCAGCCCCCAGGCGGGAGGGTTTCGTCGCACAGATACGCAGTATTTT. Residues: CASSPQAGGFRRTDTQYF.

The chain's CDR3 is CSVEKGVETQYF. DNA of the CDR3: TGCAGCGTTGAGAAAGGGGTGGAGACCCAGTACTTC. V and J are TRBV29-1 and TRBJ2-5, with D perhaps matching TRBD1 (5 bases). CDR1 is SQVTM, CDR2 ANQGSEA, per germline. V was shortened by 3 bases and J by 5 bases, with 10 bases between the two germline ends. The CDR3 covers 12 residues.

Turning to this clone: The sample carries other DNA sequences with the same CDR3. V usage is TRBV19 and J usage is TRBJ2-3; D might be TRBD2 (6 bases). The CDR3 has 13 residues. Germline CDR1 is LNHDA and CDR2 is SQIVND (reference sequence). V dropped 1 base and J dropped 4 bases, with 6 bases sitting between them. CDR3: CASSIAGADTQYF. For the CDR3, the DNA is TGTGCCAGTAGTATAGCGGGGGCAGATACGCAGTATTTT.

This clone has at least ten counts. This sample also contains other DNA sequences that code for the same CDR3. The CDR3 here is CASRGPGANVLTF. The CDR3 nucleotides read TGTGCCAGCAGGGGACCCGGGGCCAACGTCCTGACTTTC. The chain is built from TRBV7-2 and TRBJ2-6; TRBD1 or TRBD2 may be the D gene (5 bases each). Trimming took off 6 bases at V and 4 bases at J, with 7 bases between the two ends. Per germline, CDR1 SGHTA and CDR2 FQGNSA. The CDR3 contains 13 residues.

This clone occurred a few times. The chain combines TRBV6-1 with TRBJ2-1; TRBD2 matches at 9 bases. CDR1 MNHNS and CDR2 SASEGT come from the germline V gene. The CDR3 runs 15 residues. V lost 7 bases, J lost 8 bases, and 12 bases stayed unmatched. The CDR3 nucleotides are TGTGCCAGCATAAGGGTTAGCGGGAGAACCGATGAGCAGTTCTTC. This gives the protein CASIRVSGRTDEQFF.

This clone was detected a few times. V usage is TRBV6-1 and J usage is TRBJ1-4, with unresolved D. The CDR3 runs 15 residues. CDR1 MNHNS and CDR2 SASEGT come from the germline V gene. The V end lost 3 bases, the J end lost 0 bases, and 8 bases lay between the germline ends. The CDR3 DNA follows: TGTGCCAGCAGTGACCACTGGACAACTAATGAAAAACTGTTTTTT. Translated: CASSDHWTTNEKLFF.

Concerning this clone: The sample holds other DNA sequences that translate to the same CDR3. The rearrangement links TRBV6-5 to TRBJ2-7, with D maybe TRBD2 (5 bases). V lost 0 bases to trimming and J lost 1 base, with 10 bases between them. Per the germline V gene, CDR1 is MNHEY and CDR2 is SVGAGI. This CDR3 comprises 15 residues. The CDR3 spells CASSYSNRGSYEQYF. The CDR3, as DNA: TGTGCCAGCAGTTACTCGAACCGGGGTTCCTACGAGCAGTACTTC.

This clone has more than one count but fewer than ten. V gene TRBV6-4 combines with J gene TRBJ2-5; 12 bases fit TRBD2. The CDR3 extends over 17 amino acids. CDR1 and CDR2 from the germline V gene are MRHNA and SNTAGT. The junction had 12 bases not matched to a gene; V was cut back by 5 bases and J by 5 bases. This chain's CDR3 is CASSYGSTSGSHETQYF. CDR3 bases: TGTGCCAGCAGTTACGGGTCGACTAGCGGGAGCCATGAGACCCAGTACTTC.

Details on this clone: This sample includes further DNA sequences coding for the same CDR3. The V and J genes are TRBV7-2 and TRBJ1-2; 7 bases agree with TRBD1. With V trimmed by 4 bases and J by 5 bases, 4 bases remained unmatched. CDR1 and CDR2 (germline): SGHTA, FQGNSA. The CDR3 totals 13 residues. The CDR3: CASSSGQTYGYTF. Written as DNA, the CDR3 is TGTGCCAGCAGCTCGGGACAGACATATGGCTACACCTTC. Full variable domain (rest looked up from reference TRBV7-2 and TRBJ1-2): GAGVSQSPSNKVTEKGKDVELRCDPISGHTALYWYRQSLGQGLEFLIYFQGNSAPDKSGLPSDRFSAERTGGSVSTLTIQRTQQEDSAVYLCASSSGQTYGYTFGSGTRLTVV.

This clone was detected ten times or more. V gene TRBV18 combines with J gene TRBJ2-2; 11 nucleotides line up with TRBD2. J gave up 4 bases and V 0 bases, and 4 bases lay outside the gene matches. The CDR3 has 17 residues. The germline V gene encodes CDR1 KGHSH and CDR2 LQKENI. CDR3 DNA: TGTGCCAGCTCACCACCAGGGACTAGCGGTCCCACCGGGGAGCTGTTTTTT. Protein sequence: CASSPPGTSGPTGELFF.

This clone occurred a few times. The chain combines TRBV18 with TRBJ1-3; TRBD1 is a possible D gene (5 bases). Germline CDR1 KGHSH, CDR2 LQKENI. The V end was cut by 3 bases, the J end by 9 bases, with 15 bases between. The CDR3 totals 14 residues. The CDR3 is CASSPDSVLSTIYF. The CDR3, as DNA: TGTGCCAGCTCACCCGACAGCGTTTTGAGCACCATATATTTT.

There are a few counts of this clone. The V and J genes are TRBV27 and TRBJ2-5; 9 positions match TRBD1. The germline gives CDR1 MNHEY, CDR2 SMNVEV (reference sequence). The trim removed 5 bases at V and 4 bases at J, leaving 8 bases unmatched. This CDR3 has 15 amino acids. CDR3 in amino acids: CASSPGTGNTETQYF. In nucleotides, the CDR3 is TGTGCCAGCAGTCCGGGGACAGGGAACACAGAGACCCAGTACTTC.

This clone was detected a few times. V gene TRBV7-7 combines with J gene TRBJ2-3; 13 bases fit TRBD2. CDR3 length equals 16 residues. V gave up 4 bases and J gave up 4 bases; unmatched junction bases: 5. Germline CDR1 is SSHAT and CDR2 is FNYEAQ (reference sequence). CDR3 DNA sequence: TGTGCCAGCAGCTCCAGACTAGCGGGAGGAGCAGATACGCAGTATTTT. Translating gives CASSSRLAGGADTQYF. Drawing the rest from reference TRBV7-7 and TRBJ2-3, the complete variable domain is GAGVSQSPRYKVTKRGQDVTLRCDPISSHATLYWYQQALGQGPEFLTYFNYEAQPDKSGLPSDRFSAERPEGSISTLTIQRTEQRDSAMYRCASSSRLAGGADTQYFGPGTRLTVL.

This chain links TRBV27 with TRBJ1-5; no reliable D call. CDR3 length: 15 residues. V was clipped by 6 bases and J by 0 bases, with 12 bases between them. The germline V gene has CDR1 MNHEY and CDR2 SMNVEV (reference sequence). Here the CDR3 DNA reads TGTGCCAGCAGAAAATTCGGGGATAGCAATCAGCCCCAGCATTTT. It codes for CASRKFGDSNQPQHF.

This clone came up many times. Other DNA sequences of this sample code for an identical CDR3. The chain joins TRBV2 to TRBJ1-1; D ambiguous. The CDR3 is 13 residues long. The V end lost 5 bases, the J end lost 4 bases, and 11 bases lay between the germline ends. Germline V gene lookup returns CDR1 SNHLY and CDR2 FYNNEI. CDR3 amino acids: CASSTQEGTEAFF. DNA of the CDR3: TGTGCCAGCAGTACCCAAGAGGGCACTGAAGCTTTCTTT.

This clone was observed a handful of times. This rearrangement joins TRBV19 to TRBJ2-5; D perhaps matches TRBD2 (5 bases). The CDR3 loop spans 15 amino acids. V was clipped by 4 bases and J by 1 base, with 13 bases between them. Looked up from germline, CDR1 is LNHDA and CDR2 is SQIVND (reference sequence). The CDR3 coding sequence is TGTGCCAGTAGTACTCGTACGGGAATCCAAGAGACCCAGTACTTC. Protein sequence: CASSTRTGIQETQYF.